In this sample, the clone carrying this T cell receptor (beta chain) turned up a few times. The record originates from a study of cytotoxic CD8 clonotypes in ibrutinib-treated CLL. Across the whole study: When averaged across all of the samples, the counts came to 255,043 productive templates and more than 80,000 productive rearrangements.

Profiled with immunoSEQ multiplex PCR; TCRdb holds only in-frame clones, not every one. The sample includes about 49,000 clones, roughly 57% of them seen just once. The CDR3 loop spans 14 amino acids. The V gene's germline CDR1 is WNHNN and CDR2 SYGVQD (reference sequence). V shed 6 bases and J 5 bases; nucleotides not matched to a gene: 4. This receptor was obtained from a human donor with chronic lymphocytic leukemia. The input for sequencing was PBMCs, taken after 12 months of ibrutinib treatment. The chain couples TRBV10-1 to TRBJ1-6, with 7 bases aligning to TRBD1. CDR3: CASSRDSNNSPLHF. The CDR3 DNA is TGCGCCAGCAGCCGGGACAGCAATAATTCACCCCTCCACTTT.